A single TCR beta chain is shown here with its context. Enrolled through a virtual design, the participants were between roughly 18 and 89 years of age and came from some 25 US areas. Cohort 3 recovery required two negative PCRs, clearance, or symptom resolution. As processed by the authors: It was from reference gene primer amplification that nucleated cell counts were estimated. Generated by immunoSEQ multiplex PCR, the TCRdb table keeps only in-frame clones and is missing some. V and J calls and clone size are as listed in that table; D and trimming were resolved from the DNA. The sample carries around 250,000 clones, around 87% recorded once. These data originate in a study of blood T cell repertoires in COVID-19. About the study: The origin of the acute and convalescent COVID-19 samples was the United States, Italy and Spain.

Germline V gene lookup returns CDR1 SGHTA and CDR2 FQGTGA. This CDR3 has 13 amino acids. The V end was cut by 3 bases, the J end by 1 base, with 6 bases between. What was sequenced was PBMCs or T cells enriched from blood (not recorded which). This receptor was obtained from a woman between 50 and 59 years old who had recovered from COVID-19. This chain uses TRBV7-3 with TRBJ1-1; D uncertain. CDR3 sequence (DNA): TGTGCCAGCAGCTTCCCCGGGAACACTGAAGCTTTCTTT. Protein sequence: CASSFPGNTEAFF.